The 7 T cell receptor beta chains below come from one sample, sequenced in a study of tumor-infiltrating lymphocytes in localized non-small cell lung cancer. The data were produced by immunoSEQ multiplex PCR, yet TCRdb's version contains in-frame clones alone and is incomplete. Of 9,500 or so clones listed, more than 70% are singletons. The sample comprised lung tumor tissue. The source is a human donor with non-small cell lung cancer.

The V call is TRBV5-4, the J call TRBJ2-3, with TRBD1 matching 8 bases. J lost 3 bases, V lost 4 bases, and 10 bases had no gene match. CDR3 size: 16 residues. CDR1 SGHNT and CDR2 YYREEE come from the germline V gene (reference sequence). The CDR3 here is CASSRQGQGRTDTQYF. The CDR3 nucleotides read TGTGCCAGCAGCCGCCAAGGACAGGGTAGGACAGATACGCAGTATTTT.

This rearrangement joins TRBV27 to TRBJ1-1, with a tentative D call TRBD1 (6 bases). Germline lookup yields CDR1 MNHEY and CDR2 SMNVEV (reference sequence). The CDR3 totals 14 residues. Between the trimmed V and J ends, which lost 8 bases and 1 base, there was a span of 14 bases. The CDR3 DNA reads TGTGCCAGCTCGGAGGGACACTGGAACACTGAAGCTTTCTTT. Its protein is CASSEGHWNTEAFF.

This clone was detected a few times. V gene TRBV2 combines with J gene TRBJ1-2; no firm D call. From germline, CDR1 is SNHLY and CDR2 FYNNEI. The CDR3 is 12 residues long. The V and J ends lost 7 bases and 2 bases respectively, with 8 bases between them. CDR3 coding DNA: TGTGCCAGCAACCCAGAGAACTATGGCTACACCTTC. Protein product: CASNPENYGYTF.

The chain couples TRBV11-2 to TRBJ1-2, with TRBD1 matching over 9 bases. Germline assignment: CDR1 SGHAT and CDR2 FQNNGV. There are 15 residues in the CDR3. V lost 0 bases to trimming and J lost 4 bases; unmatched junction nucleotides: 3. The CDR3 sequence is CASSLEGTGIYGYTF. The CDR3, as DNA: TGTGCCAGCAGCTTAGAGGGGACAGGGATCTATGGCTACACCTTC.

This chain uses TRBV19 with TRBJ2-7; 8 bases line up with TRBD1. The ends lost 5 bases at V and 2 bases at J; junction bases unmatched: 5. CDR1 is LNHDA, CDR2 SQIVND, per germline (reference sequence). This CDR3 contains 14 residues. The CDR3 loop reads CASSPTGGTYEQYF. CDR3 DNA sequence: TGTGCCAGTAGTCCCACAGGGGGAACCTACGAGCAGTACTTC.

This clone was seen just once. This chain joins TRBV19 and TRBJ2-5; D is unresolved. The V gene's germline CDR1 is LNHDA and CDR2 SQIVND (reference sequence). This CDR3 is 14 amino acids long. With 3 bases removed from V and 5 bases from J, the gap between germline ends came to 13 bases. Here the CDR3 reads CASSMTNIVETQYF. DNA of the CDR3: TGTGCCAGTAGTATGACCAACATCGTTGAGACCCAGTACTTC.

The V and J genes are TRBV4-3 and TRBJ1-6, with 7 bases aligning to TRBD1. Germline V CDR1 and CDR2: LGHNA, YSLEER. With V trimmed by 4 bases and J by 7 bases, 4 bases remained unmatched. This CDR3 is 14 amino acids long. The DNA for the CDR3 is TGCGCCAGCAGCCGACAGGGAATCAATTCACCCCTCCACTTT. It encodes CASSRQGINSPLHF.